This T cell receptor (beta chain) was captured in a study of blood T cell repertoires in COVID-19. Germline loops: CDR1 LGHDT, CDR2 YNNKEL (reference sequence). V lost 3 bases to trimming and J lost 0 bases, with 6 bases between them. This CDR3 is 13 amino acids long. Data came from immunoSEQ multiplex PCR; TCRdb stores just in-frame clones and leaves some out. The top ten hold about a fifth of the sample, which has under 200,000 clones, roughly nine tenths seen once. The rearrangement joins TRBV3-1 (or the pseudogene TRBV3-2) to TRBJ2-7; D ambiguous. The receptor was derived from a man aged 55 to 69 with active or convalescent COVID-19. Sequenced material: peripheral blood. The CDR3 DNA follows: TGTGCCAGCAGCCAGTGGGCCTCCTACGAGCAGTACTTC. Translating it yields CASSQWASYEQYF.